The rows below give T cell receptor beta chains drawn from one sample of a study of human T cells and chemical hapten exposure. A single record per CDR3 protein comes from TCRdb applying MiXCR to the RACE reads. The data contain tens of thousands of distinct CDR3 sequences, 9.3% of them singletons. Sequences were derived from whole blood, sampled in connection with sensitization to the hapten diphenylcyclopropenone (DPC). The receptors originated from a woman in her forties with alopecia areata. Some clones in this sample may be carry-over from other donors' samples. Each CDR3 is given with its conserved first and last residue. A D gene is named only where the DNA matches it firmly. The size field is filled for only some rows; it gives once, few, many or a size class.

d_call: TRBD2
j_call: TRBJ2-7
clone_size: many
v_call: TRBV28
cdr3_nt: TGTGCCAGCAGTTATAGCGGGGGGTCGCACTCCTACGAGCAGTACTTC
cdr3_aa: CASSYSGGSHSYEQYF

d_call: .
j_call: TRBJ2-3
clone_size: many
v_call: TRBV7-9
cdr3_nt: TGTGCCAGCAGCTCCGGACAGAGCACAGATACGCAGTATTTT
cdr3_aa: CASSSGQSTDTQYF

d_call: TRBD1
j_call: TRBJ2-7
clone_size: few
v_call: TRBV5-1
cdr3_nt: TGCGCCAGCAGCTTGGAGGGACAGGGCTTCTACGAGCAGTACTTC
cdr3_aa: CASSLEGQGFYEQYF

d_call: TRBD1
j_call: TRBJ2-6
clone_size: many
v_call: TRBV19
cdr3_nt: TGTGCCAGTAGTAAATGGGGACAGGCAATCTCTGGGGCCAACGTCCTGACTTTC
cdr3_aa: CASSKWGQAISGANVLTF

d_call: TRBD2
j_call: TRBJ2-3
clone_size: many
v_call: TRBV3-1
cdr3_nt: TGTGCCAGCAGTCTTACTGGCGGGGGACGGGGCACAGATACGCAGTATTTT
cdr3_aa: CASSLTGGGRGTDTQYF

d_call: .
j_call: TRBJ1-6
clone_size: few
v_call: TRBV29-1
cdr3_nt: TGCAGCGTTGATACGGGCAGGGGTTCACCCCTCCACTTT
cdr3_aa: CSVDTGRGSPLHF

d_call: .
j_call: TRBJ2-7
clone_size: many
v_call: TRBV6-1
cdr3_nt: TGTGCCAGCAGTGATCGGACAGAATACGAGCAGTACTTC
cdr3_aa: CASSDRTEYEQYF

d_call: .
j_call: TRBJ1-5
clone_size: many
v_call: TRBV12-3/TRBV12-4
cdr3_nt: TGTGCCAGCAGTCGCGGTGGGTATAGCAATCAGCCCCAGCATTTT
cdr3_aa: CASSRGGYSNQPQHF

d_call: .
j_call: TRBJ1-2
clone_size: many
v_call: TRBV21-1
cdr3_nt: TGTGCCAGCAGCAGCTTCGGCAGGGACTATGGCTACACCTTC
cdr3_aa: CASSSFGRDYGYTF

d_call: TRBD1
j_call: TRBJ1-5
clone_size: many
v_call: TRBV6-2/TRBV6-3
cdr3_nt: TGTGCCAGCAGTTCGGGACAGGGGGTCGGACAGCCCCAGCATTTT
cdr3_aa: CASSSGQGVGQPQHF

d_call: TRBD1
j_call: TRBJ1-1
clone_size: few
v_call: TRBV18
cdr3_nt: TGTGCCGGCTCACCAGCCAGGGGGCACACTGAAGCTTTCTTT
cdr3_aa: CAGSPARGHTEAFF

d_call: .
j_call: TRBJ2-5
clone_size: many
v_call: TRBV2
cdr3_nt: TGTGCCAGCAGTGAGGTGGATAACCAAGAGACCCAGTACTTC
cdr3_aa: CASSEVDNQETQYF

d_call: TRBD2
j_call: TRBJ2-7
clone_size: .
v_call: TRBV7-2
cdr3_nt: TGTGCCAGCAGCTTTGGACTAGGCTACGAGCAGTACTTC
cdr3_aa: CASSFGLGYEQYF

d_call: .
j_call: TRBJ2-2
clone_size: many
v_call: TRBV12-3/TRBV12-4
cdr3_nt: TGTGCCAGCATTATGTTGGGGAGCCGGGAGCTGTTTTTT
cdr3_aa: CASIMLGSRELFF

d_call: TRBD1
j_call: TRBJ2-7
clone_size: many
v_call: TRBV20-1
cdr3_nt: TGCAGTGCTGATTCCCCCGGGACAGGGCAGGACGAGCAGTACTTC
cdr3_aa: CSADSPGTGQDEQYF

d_call: .
j_call: TRBJ1-1
clone_size: many
v_call: TRBV4-1
cdr3_nt: TGCGCCAGCAGCCAAGGACGAACCACTGAAGCTTTCTTT
cdr3_aa: CASSQGRTTEAFF

d_call: .
j_call: TRBJ2-3
clone_size: few
v_call: TRBV11-2
cdr3_nt: TGTGCCAGCAGCCCTGGACCGCCTACGCAGTATTTT
cdr3_aa: CASSPGPPTQYF

d_call: .
j_call: TRBJ1-1
clone_size: many
v_call: TRBV6-5
cdr3_nt: TGTGCCAGCAACTTCGAGGATAGGTATTCGAACACTGAAGCTTTCTTT
cdr3_aa: CASNFEDRYSNTEAFF

d_call: .
j_call: TRBJ2-7
clone_size: many
v_call: TRBV9
cdr3_nt: TGTGCCAGCAGCGTAGCCGGGACCTTCTACGAGCAGTACTTC
cdr3_aa: CASSVAGTFYEQYF

d_call: .
j_call: TRBJ1-1
clone_size: .
v_call: TRBV2
cdr3_nt: TGTGCCAGTTCTTTTGGCCGGATCACTGAAGCTTTCTTT
cdr3_aa: CASSFGRITEAFF

d_call: TRBD2
j_call: TRBJ2-1
clone_size: few
v_call: TRBV7-2
cdr3_nt: TGTGCCAGCAGCCCTATGATGCTAGCGGGCCACCCCAACAATGAGCAGTTCTTC
cdr3_aa: CASSPMMLAGHPNNEQFF

d_call: TRBD2
j_call: TRBJ2-5
clone_size: many
v_call: TRBV6-5
cdr3_nt: TGTGCCAGCAGTTACGATAGCGGGGAGGAGGAGACCCAGTACTTC
cdr3_aa: CASSYDSGEEETQYF

d_call: TRBD1
j_call: TRBJ1-1
clone_size: many
v_call: TRBV10-3
cdr3_nt: TGTGCCATCACCCCGACAGGGGGTCCTGAAGCTTTCTTT
cdr3_aa: CAITPTGGPEAFF

d_call: TRBD1
j_call: TRBJ2-2
clone_size: few
v_call: TRBV7-2
cdr3_nt: TGTGCCAGCAGCTTAGGACAGGGGAACACCGGGGAGCTGTTTTTT
cdr3_aa: CASSLGQGNTGELFF

d_call: .
j_call: TRBJ1-3
clone_size: many
v_call: TRBV6-5
cdr3_nt: TGTGCCAGCAGTTACTCGAGGCAGATGGGAAACACCATATATTTT
cdr3_aa: CASSYSRQMGNTIYF

d_call: .
j_call: TRBJ1-4
clone_size: many
v_call: TRBV4-2
cdr3_nt: TGTGCCAGCAGCCAAATCTTGAGGGAGGGAGAAAAACTGTTTTTT
cdr3_aa: CASSQILREGEKLFF

d_call: .
j_call: TRBJ2-5
clone_size: many
v_call: TRBV7-3
cdr3_nt: TGTGCCAGCAGCTTTCACGGACAAGAGACCCAGTACTTC
cdr3_aa: CASSFHGQETQYF

d_call: .
j_call: TRBJ1-2
clone_size: .
v_call: TRBV6-5
cdr3_nt: TGTGCCAGCAGACTCCGACAGGCCCCAGGTGGCTACACCTTC
cdr3_aa: CASRLRQAPGGYTF

d_call: TRBD1
j_call: TRBJ1-5
clone_size: many
v_call: TRBV12-3/TRBV12-4
cdr3_nt: TGTGCCAGCAGTTTAGCCCCGGACAGGTATAGCAATCAGCCCCAGCATTTT
cdr3_aa: CASSLAPDRYSNQPQHF

d_call: TRBD1
j_call: TRBJ1-1
clone_size: few
v_call: TRBV7-2
cdr3_nt: TGTGCCAGCAGCTCCCGACAGGGGGCCGCGAACACTGAAGCTTTCTTT
cdr3_aa: CASSSRQGAANTEAFF

d_call: .
j_call: TRBJ2-3
clone_size: few
v_call: TRBV5-4
cdr3_nt: TGTGCCAGCAGCTCGGGGGCGGGCAACCCTAGCACAGATACGCAGTATTTT
cdr3_aa: CASSSGAGNPSTDTQYF

d_call: .
j_call: TRBJ2-2
clone_size: many
v_call: TRBV3-1
cdr3_nt: TGTGCCAGCAGCCCTCCTACGGAGGGCGGGGAGCTGTTTTTT
cdr3_aa: CASSPPTEGGELFF

d_call: .
j_call: TRBJ2-3
clone_size: .
v_call: TRBV6-2/TRBV6-3
cdr3_nt: TGTGCCAGCAGCCCCGGAAGGGAGCCCACAGATACGCAGTATTTT
cdr3_aa: CASSPGREPTDTQYF

d_call: .
j_call: TRBJ1-6
clone_size: few
v_call: TRBV28
cdr3_nt: TGTGCCAGCAGTTTAGGGAATTCACCCCTCCACTTT
cdr3_aa: CASSLGNSPLHF

d_call: TRBD2
j_call: TRBJ2-1
clone_size: few
v_call: TRBV7-8
cdr3_nt: TGTGCCAGCAGCTTAGTGGGGGGGTACTACAATGAGCAGTTCTTC
cdr3_aa: CASSLVGGYYNEQFF

d_call: TRBD2
j_call: TRBJ2-7
clone_size: many
v_call: TRBV6-1
cdr3_nt: TGTGCCAGCAGTGCGGCGGGGGACCATGCAGGCTACGAGCAGTACTTC
cdr3_aa: CASSAAGDHAGYEQYF

d_call: .
j_call: TRBJ2-2
clone_size: large
v_call: TRBV4-3
cdr3_nt: TGCGCCAGCAGCCATGTGGGGGATTTTGGCGGGGAGCTGTTTTTT
cdr3_aa: CASSHVGDFGGELFF

d_call: .
j_call: TRBJ1-1
clone_size: .
v_call: TRBV5-1
cdr3_nt: TGCGCCAGCAGCTTGGGCGACCGCCTGAAGACTGAAGCTTTCTTT
cdr3_aa: CASSLGDRLKTEAFF

d_call: .
j_call: TRBJ1-2
clone_size: many
v_call: TRBV5-1
cdr3_nt: TGCGCCAGCAGCTTGAGTACCGCAAACTATGGCTACACCTTC
cdr3_aa: CASSLSTANYGYTF

d_call: .
j_call: TRBJ2-2
clone_size: many
v_call: TRBV7-3
cdr3_nt: TGTGCCAGCAGCAAGGTGGGGGTTACGAACACCGGGGAGCTGTTTTTT
cdr3_aa: CASSKVGVTNTGELFF

d_call: TRBD1
j_call: TRBJ1-2
clone_size: .
v_call: TRBV10-3
cdr3_nt: TGTGCCATCAGGGGGACAGGGGGTAATGAGGACTACACCTTC
cdr3_aa: CAIRGTGGNEDYTF

d_call: TRBD1
j_call: TRBJ1-5
clone_size: many
v_call: TRBV5-1
cdr3_nt: TGCGCCAGCAGCAAGTCGACAGGGGACAATCAGCCCCAGCATTTT
cdr3_aa: CASSKSTGDNQPQHF

d_call: TRBD1
j_call: TRBJ1-1
clone_size: .
v_call: TRBV12-3/TRBV12-4
cdr3_nt: TGTGCCAGCAGTTTTTCGGGGACAGTGAACACTGAAGCTTTCTTT
cdr3_aa: CASSFSGTVNTEAFF

d_call: .
j_call: TRBJ1-1
clone_size: .
v_call: TRBV5-1
cdr3_nt: TGCGCCAGCAGCTCGCAGGGGACCCGCACTGAAGCTTTCTTT
cdr3_aa: CASSSQGTRTEAFF

d_call: .
j_call: TRBJ2-3
clone_size: many
v_call: TRBV30
cdr3_nt: TGTGCCTGGAGCTACCTCCCCGGCGGGGCTAGCACAGATACGCAGTATTTT
cdr3_aa: CAWSYLPGGASTDTQYF

d_call: .
j_call: TRBJ2-7
clone_size: .
v_call: TRBV5-1
cdr3_nt: TGCGCCAGCAGCTTGGGAGGCGGGCGGGCCTACGAGCAGTACTTC
cdr3_aa: CASSLGGGRAYEQYF